This T cell receptor (beta chain) was recovered during a study of shared clonotypes between healthy human individuals. Overall study: Participating donors consisted of two women and a few men aged 18 to 49.

Method: immunoSEQ multiplex PCR; TCRdb's copy keeps in-frame clones and lacks some. The table shows 800,000 to 1,200,000 clones, with around three quarters occurring only once. Germline V gene sequence: CDR1 SGHVS, CDR2 FQNEAQ. The ends were cut back, 3 bases at V and 1 base at J, with 4 bases in the middle. The length of the CDR3 is 14 residues. This receptor was obtained from a man between 18 and 29 years old in good health. Some clones in this sample may be carry-over from other donors' samples. Sequencing was carried out using memory CD4+ T cells from PBMCs. The subset here: CD45RA-negative fraction. This chain uses TRBV7-8 with TRBJ2-6, with D unclear. CDR3 residues: CASSLRSGANVLTF. CDR3 DNA sequence: TGTGCCAGCAGCTTGAGGTCTGGGGCCAACGTCCTGACTTTC. The variable domain in full, with the rest retrieved from reference TRBV7-8 and TRBJ2-6, is GAGVSQSPRYKVAKRGQDVALRCDPISGHVSLFWYQQALGQGPEFLTYFQNEAQLDKSGLPSDRFFAERPEGSVSTLKIQRTQQEDSAVYLCASSLRSGANVLTFGAGSRLTVL.